The following is a T cell receptor beta chain sequence with its context. Antigen unknown. The CDR3 totals 12 residues. CDR1 and CDR2 (germline): LGHDT, YNNKEL (reference sequence). V lost 1 base and J 7 bases, leaving 8 bases between the germline ends. The data stem from a study of CD8 T cells in ankylosing spondylitis. Findings of the study overall: Some of these motif variants have turned up before, in reports on reactive arthritis synovial fluid and blood.

In making TCR beta libraries, quantitative 5'-RACE with molecular barcodes was used. TCRdb reanalysed the 5' RACE reads using MiXCR and keeps one entry per CDR3 protein. The table lists about 96,000 distinct CDR3 sequences, roughly 27% of them singletons. The material sequenced was blood, either unsorted or a sorted T cell fraction (not recorded which). The receptor was isolated from a male donor with ankylosing spondylitis or in good health (not recorded which). The chain combines TRBV3-1 with TRBJ2-7; D unclear. The CDR3: CASSQAVGEQYV. The CDR3 nucleotides read TGTGCCAGCAGCCAAGCGGTAGGGGAGCAGTACGTC.